One TCR beta chain is described in this entry. What it recognizes is unknown. The germline V gene encodes CDR1 SGHRS and CDR2 YFSETQ. There are 15 residues in the CDR3. V dropped 4 bases and J dropped 7; count of bases not matched to a gene: 9. This entry comes from a study of vaccination effects on CD4 cells after COVID-19. The ViraFEST assay expanded antigen-specific CD4+ T cells with viral peptide pools before sequencing. Culture lasted 10 days before CD4+ T cell isolation. Participants each got two BNT162b2 or mRNA-1273 vaccine doses. This table comes from immunoSEQ multiplex PCR, and its TCRdb copy is limited to in-frame clones, with some not included. In the table there are 30,000 to 45,000 clones, 70% to 85% of which are singletons. Whole-study results and caveats: Clonal contraction was marked in infection- and vaccine-induced clones late after vaccination.

Source: CD4+ T cells from PBMCs cultured with HCoV-NL63 spike peptides, taken after COVID-19 vaccination. The chain links TRBV5-1 to TRBJ1-4; 8 nucleotides match TRBD1. This TCR derives from a human donor who received a COVID-19 vaccine. Some clones in this sample may be carry-over from other donors' samples. The CDR3 nucleotides read TGCGCCAGCAGCCCCGGACAGGGACTGAGTGAAAAACTGTTTTTT. Amino acid sequence: CASSPGQGLSEKLFF.